A selection of T cell receptor beta chains follows, all from one sample in a study of blood T cell repertoires in COVID-19. The table came from immunoSEQ multiplex PCR; TCRdb's copy has only in-frame clones and leaves some out. This table has almost 350,000 clones, around nine tenths appearing once. Sequenced input: PBMCs or T cells enriched from blood (not recorded which). These receptors originate from a woman in her 30s who had been exposed to COVID-19. Each CDR3 is given with its conserved first and last residue. D genes are given only for firm matches. Expanded clones get a size class; other rows say once, few or many, or leave the size out.

>-|TRBD2|14|TRBJ2-7|TRBV5-1
TGCGCCAGCAGCCCGACTAGCGACCTCTGGGAGCAGTACTTC
CASSPTSDLWEQYF
>-|TRBD2|17|TRBJ2-3|TRBV19
TGTGCCAGTAGTCCATGGGGACTAGCGGAGAAAACAGATACGCAGTATTTT
CASSPWGLAEKTDTQYF
>-|-|16|TRBJ2-5|TRBV6-5
TGTGCCAGCAGTTACTCGGAGGTCGGGATGCAAGAGACCCAGTACTTC
CASSYSEVGMQETQYF
>few|-|18|TRBJ2-1|TRBV6-9
TGTGCCAGCAGTTTCCTGCCGGGACTCCAAAGCTCCTACAATGAGCAGTTCTTC
CASSFLPGLQSSYNEQFF
>-|-|12|TRBJ1-2|TRBV29-1
TGCAGCGTTGGGGACATTGGCTATGGCTACACCTTC
CSVGDIGYGYTF
>-|-|15|TRBJ2-7|TRBV7-2
TGTGCCAGCAGCCCCATCCCGGGGTCCTCCTACGAGCAGTACTTC
CASSPIPGSSYEQYF
>-|-|13|TRBJ1-2|TRBV11-2
TGTGCCAGCAGCCCTAGACAGGATGGAGGCTACACCTTC
CASSPRQDGGYTF
>-|TRBD2|15|TRBJ2-1|TRBV5-5
TGTGCCAGCAGCCCCGGGACTAGCGGTAACAATGAGCAGTTCTTC
CASSPGTSGNNEQFF
>-|TRBD1|15|TRBJ1-5|TRBV5-1
TGCGCCAGCAGCCTATCGACAGGGCAGGATCAGCCCCAGCATTTT
CASSLSTGQDQPQHF
>-|-|13|TRBJ1-4|TRBV28
TGTGCCAGCGGGGGGGTCCTCTATGACAAACTGTTTTTT
CASGGVLYDKLFF
>-|-|14|TRBJ2-7|TRBV5-1
TGCGCCAGCAGCTTGGTCAAGCCGGGGTACGAGCAGTACTTC
CASSLVKPGYEQYF
>-|-|12|TRBJ2-1|TRBV7-9
TGTGCCAGCAAGGGGATTTACGGTGAGCAGTTCTTC
CASKGIYGEQFF
>-|-|13|TRBJ1-4|TRBV28
TGTGCCAGCAGCGGAGGAGCTAATGAAAAACTGTTTTTT
CASSGGANEKLFF
>-|-|14|TRBJ2-1|TRBV13
TGTGCCAGCAGCCCCGGCGGGAACACATATGAGCAGTTCTTC
CASSPGGNTYEQFF
>-|-|15|TRBJ2-1|TRBV9
TGTGCCAGCAGCGTTTCGCGGACACTTTACAATGAGCAGTTCTTC
CASSVSRTLYNEQFF
>-|-|17|TRBJ2-6|TRBV7-3
TGTGCCAGCAGCTCCCCTGTCGGGGGAACTGGGGCCAACGTCCTGACTTTC
CASSSPVGGTGANVLTF
>-|TRBD1|16|TRBJ1-6|TRBV4-2
TGTGCCAGCAGCCAAGGTGAGGACAGGGATAATTCACCCCTCCACTTT
CASSQGEDRDNSPLHF
>once|TRBD1|14|TRBJ2-7|TRBV5-6
TGTGCCAGCAGCTTCGGGACAGCGGTGGGGGAGCAGTACTTC
CASSFGTAVGEQYF
>-|-|14|TRBJ2-1|TRBV28
TGTGCCAGCAGTTTACTATCAGCGTCCAATGAGCAGTTCTTC
CASSLLSASNEQFF
>-|-|13|TRBJ1-1|TRBV29-1
TGCAGCGTTGTATACAGGCTAAACACTGAAGCTTTCTTT
CSVVYRLNTEAFF
>-|TRBD2|16|TRBJ2-7|TRBV2
TGTGCCAGCAGTGAATTAACTAGCGGGAGACAATACGAGCAGTACTTC
CASSELTSGRQYEQYF
>-|TRBD1|16|TRBJ2-7|TRBV2
TGTGCCAGCAGCCCCCTTCCGGGACAGGAACGCTACGAGCAGTACTTC
CASSPLPGQERYEQYF
>-|-|14|TRBJ1-5|TRBV27
TGTGCCAGCAGTTTGGTCCAGGGTATTAAGCCCCAGCATTTT
CASSLVQGIKPQHF
>-|-|13|TRBJ2-1|TRBV15
TGTGCCACCAGTCCGGGGAACTGGAATGAGCAGTTCTTC
CATSPGNWNEQFF
>-|TRBD2|15|TRBJ2-7|TRBV7-3
TGTGCCAGCAGCCAAGGGACTAGCGGGAGTGACGAGCAGTACTTC
CASSQGTSGSDEQYF